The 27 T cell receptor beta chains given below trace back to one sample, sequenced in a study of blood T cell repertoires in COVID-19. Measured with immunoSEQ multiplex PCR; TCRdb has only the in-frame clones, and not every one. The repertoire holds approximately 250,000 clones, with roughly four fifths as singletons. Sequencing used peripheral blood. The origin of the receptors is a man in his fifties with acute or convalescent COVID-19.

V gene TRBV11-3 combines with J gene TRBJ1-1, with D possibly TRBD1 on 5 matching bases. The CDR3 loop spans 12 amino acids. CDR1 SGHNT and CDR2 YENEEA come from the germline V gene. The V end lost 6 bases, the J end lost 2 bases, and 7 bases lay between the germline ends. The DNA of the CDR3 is TGTGCCAGCAGGGGGGGAAACACTGAAGCTTTCTTT. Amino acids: CASRGGNTEAFF.

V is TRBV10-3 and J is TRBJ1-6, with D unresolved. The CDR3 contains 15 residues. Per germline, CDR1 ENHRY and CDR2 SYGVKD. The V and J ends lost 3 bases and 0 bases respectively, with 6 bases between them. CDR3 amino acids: CAISEQSSYNSPLHF. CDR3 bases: TGTGCCATCAGTGAACAAAGCTCCTATAATTCACCCCTCCACTTT.

The CDR3 nucleotides are TGTGCCAGTTCGGGACAGGGGGCCCCGAACACTGAAGCTTTCTTT. Its translation: CASSGQGAPNTEAFF. The J gene is TRBJ1-1, the V gene TRBV28; 12 nucleotides align to TRBD1. V dropped 9 bases and J dropped 1; count of bases not matched to a gene: 6. There are 15 residues in the CDR3. Germline V gene data show CDR1 as MDHEN and CDR2 as SYDVKM.

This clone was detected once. The CDR3 DNA sequence: TGTGCCAGCAGCGGTAAGCAGGGTGACTCCTATAATTCACCCCTCCACTTT. Translating it yields CASSGKQGDSYNSPLHF. This sequence joins TRBV3-1 (or the pseudogene TRBV3-2) and TRBJ1-6; D is perhaps TRBD1 (5 bases). CDR1 is LGHDT and CDR2 is YNNKEL in the germline V gene (reference sequence). V was shortened by 5 bases and J by 0 bases, with 14 bases between the two germline ends. The CDR3 loop spans 17 amino acids.

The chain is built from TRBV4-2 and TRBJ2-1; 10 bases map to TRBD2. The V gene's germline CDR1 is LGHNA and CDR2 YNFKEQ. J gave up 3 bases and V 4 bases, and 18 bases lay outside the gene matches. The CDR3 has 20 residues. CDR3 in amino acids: CASSPASGLAGVGVYNEQFF. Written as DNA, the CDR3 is TGTGCCAGCAGCCCAGCTTCGGGGCTAGCGGGAGTCGGCGTCTACAATGAGCAGTTCTTC.

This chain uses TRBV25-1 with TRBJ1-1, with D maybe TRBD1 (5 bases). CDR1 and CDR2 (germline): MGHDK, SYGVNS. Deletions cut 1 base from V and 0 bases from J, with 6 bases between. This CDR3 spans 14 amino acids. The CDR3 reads CASSEWGVNTEAFF. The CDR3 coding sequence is TGTGCCAGCAGTGAATGGGGGGTGAACACTGAAGCTTTCTTT. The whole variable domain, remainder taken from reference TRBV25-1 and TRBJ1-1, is EADIYQTPRYLVIGTGKKITLECSQTMGHDKMYWYQQDPGMELHLIHYSYGVNSTEKGDLSSESTVSRIRTEHFPLTLESARPSHTSQYLCASSEWGVNTEAFFGQGTRLTVV.

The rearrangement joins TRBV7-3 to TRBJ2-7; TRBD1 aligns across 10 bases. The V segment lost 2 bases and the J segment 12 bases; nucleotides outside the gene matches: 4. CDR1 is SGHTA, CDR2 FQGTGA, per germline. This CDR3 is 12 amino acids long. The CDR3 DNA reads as TGTGCCAGCAGCTTAGTGGGACAGGGGATGTACTTC. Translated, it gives CASSLVGQGMYF.

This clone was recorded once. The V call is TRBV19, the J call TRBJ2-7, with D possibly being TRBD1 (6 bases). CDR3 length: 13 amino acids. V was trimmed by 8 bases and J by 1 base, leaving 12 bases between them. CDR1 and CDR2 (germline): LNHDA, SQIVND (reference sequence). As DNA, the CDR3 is TGTGCCAGTGCTACAGGGAATTCCTACGAGCAGTACTTC. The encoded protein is CASATGNSYEQYF.

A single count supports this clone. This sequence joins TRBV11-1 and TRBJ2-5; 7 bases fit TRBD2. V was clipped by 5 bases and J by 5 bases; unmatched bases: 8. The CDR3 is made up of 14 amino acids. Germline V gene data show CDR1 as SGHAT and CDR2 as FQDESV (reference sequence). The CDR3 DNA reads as TGTGCCAGCAGCCTTAGCGGGTGGAAGGAGACCCAGTACTTC. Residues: CASSLSGWKETQYF.

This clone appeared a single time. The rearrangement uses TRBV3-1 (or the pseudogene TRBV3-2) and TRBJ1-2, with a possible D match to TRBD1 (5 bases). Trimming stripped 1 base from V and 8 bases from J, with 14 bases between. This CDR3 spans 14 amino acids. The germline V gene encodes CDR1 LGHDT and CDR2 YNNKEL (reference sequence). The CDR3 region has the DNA TGTGCCAGCAGCCAAGCAGATAAGGGGTTGGGCTACACCTTC. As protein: CASSQADKGLGYTF.

This CDR3 reads CASSSGDYGYTF. As DNA, the CDR3 is TGTGCCAGCAGTTCCGGGGACTATGGCTACACCTTC. V and J are TRBV12-3 or TRBV12-4 and TRBJ1-2, with D unclear. Between the trimmed V and J ends, which lost 4 bases and 3 bases, there was a span of 6 bases. This CDR3 is built from 12 residues.

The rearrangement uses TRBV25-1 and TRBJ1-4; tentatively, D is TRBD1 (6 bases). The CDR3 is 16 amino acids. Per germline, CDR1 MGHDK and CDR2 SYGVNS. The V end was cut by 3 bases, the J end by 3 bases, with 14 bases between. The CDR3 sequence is CASSDNLSGANEKLFF. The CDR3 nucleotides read TGTGCCAGCAGTGATAATCTGTCAGGGGCTAATGAAAAACTGTTTTTT.

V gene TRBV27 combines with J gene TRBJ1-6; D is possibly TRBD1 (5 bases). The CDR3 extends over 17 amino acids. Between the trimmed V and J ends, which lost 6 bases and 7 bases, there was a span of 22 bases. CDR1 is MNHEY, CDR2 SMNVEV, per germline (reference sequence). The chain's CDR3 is CASSRWKTDRTNSPLHF. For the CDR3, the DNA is TGTGCCAGCAGCCGATGGAAGACTGACAGAACAAATTCACCCCTCCACTTT.

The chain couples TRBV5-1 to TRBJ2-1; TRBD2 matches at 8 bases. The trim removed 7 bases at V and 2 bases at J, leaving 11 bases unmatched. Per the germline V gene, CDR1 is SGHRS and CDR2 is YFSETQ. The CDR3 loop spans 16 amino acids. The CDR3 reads CASGSGVAITYNEQFF. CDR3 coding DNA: TGCGCCAGCGGTAGCGGGGTTGCTATTACCTACAATGAGCAGTTCTTC.

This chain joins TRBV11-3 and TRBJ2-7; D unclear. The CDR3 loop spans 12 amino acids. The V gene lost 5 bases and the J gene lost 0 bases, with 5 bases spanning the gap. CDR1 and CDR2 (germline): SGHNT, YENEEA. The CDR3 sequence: CASSPRSYEQYF. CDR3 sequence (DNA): TGTGCCAGCAGCCCGCGCTCCTACGAGCAGTACTTC.

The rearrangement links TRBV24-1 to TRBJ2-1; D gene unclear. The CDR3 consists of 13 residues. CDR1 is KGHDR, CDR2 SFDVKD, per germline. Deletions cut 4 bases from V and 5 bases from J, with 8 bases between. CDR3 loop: CATSEYRNNEQFF. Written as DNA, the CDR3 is TGTGCCACCAGTGAGTATAGAAACAATGAGCAGTTCTTC.

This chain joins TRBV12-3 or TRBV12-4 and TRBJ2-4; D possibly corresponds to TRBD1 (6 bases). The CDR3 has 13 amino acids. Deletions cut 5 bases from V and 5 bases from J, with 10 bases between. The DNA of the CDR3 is TGTGCCAGCAGTACGGACAGAGAAAACATTCAGTACTTC. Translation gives CASSTDRENIQYF.

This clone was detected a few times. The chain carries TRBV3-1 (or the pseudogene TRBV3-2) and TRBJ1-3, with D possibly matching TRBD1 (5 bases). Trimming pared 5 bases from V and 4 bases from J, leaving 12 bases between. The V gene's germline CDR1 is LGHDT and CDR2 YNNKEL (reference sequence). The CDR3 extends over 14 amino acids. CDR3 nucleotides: TGTGCCAGCAGCTACGGGGCGGGAGGAAACACCATATATTTT. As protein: CASSYGAGGNTIYF.

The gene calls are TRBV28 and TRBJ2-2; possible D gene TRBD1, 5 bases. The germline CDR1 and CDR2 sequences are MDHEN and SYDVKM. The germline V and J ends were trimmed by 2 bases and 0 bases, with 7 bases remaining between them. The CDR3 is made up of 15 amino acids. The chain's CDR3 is CASSLTDTNTGELFF. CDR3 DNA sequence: TGTGCCAGCAGTTTAACGGACACGAACACCGGGGAGCTGTTTTTT. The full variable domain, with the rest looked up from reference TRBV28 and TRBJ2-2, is DVKVTQSSRYLVKRTGEKVFLECVQDMDHENMFWYRQDPGLGLRLIYFSYDVKMKEKGDIPEGYSVSREKKERFSLILESASTNQTSMYLCASSLTDTNTGELFFGEGSRLTVL.

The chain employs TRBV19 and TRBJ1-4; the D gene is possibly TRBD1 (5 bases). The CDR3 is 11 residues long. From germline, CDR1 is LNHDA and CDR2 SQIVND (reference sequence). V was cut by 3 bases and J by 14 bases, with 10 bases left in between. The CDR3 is CASSIRDSLFF. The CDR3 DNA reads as TGTGCCAGTAGTATCCGAGACAGTCTGTTTTTT.

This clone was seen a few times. CDR3: CASSLGVAGPTDTQYF. The CDR3 DNA follows: TGTGCCAGCAGCTTAGGGGTAGCGGGGCCCACAGATACGCAGTATTTT. The V and J genes are TRBV11-3 and TRBJ2-3; 8 bases align to TRBD2. Trimming removed 1 base from V and 2 bases from J; junction bases left unmatched: 5. This CDR3 is built from 16 residues. Per germline, CDR1 SGHNT and CDR2 YENEEA. The whole variable domain, filled in from reference TRBV11-3 and TRBJ2-3, reads EAGVVQSPRYKIIEKKQPVAFWCNPISGHNTLYWYLQNLGQGPELLIRYENEEAVDDSQLPKDRFSAERLKGVDSTLKIQPAELGDSAVYLCASSLGVAGPTDTQYFGPGTRLTVL.

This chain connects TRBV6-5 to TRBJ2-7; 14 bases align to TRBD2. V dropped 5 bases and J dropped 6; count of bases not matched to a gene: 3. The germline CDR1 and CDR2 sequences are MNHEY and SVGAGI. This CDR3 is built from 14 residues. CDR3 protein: CASSRTSGRLEQYF. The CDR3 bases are TGTGCCAGCAGTCGGACTAGCGGGAGGCTCGAGCAGTACTTC.

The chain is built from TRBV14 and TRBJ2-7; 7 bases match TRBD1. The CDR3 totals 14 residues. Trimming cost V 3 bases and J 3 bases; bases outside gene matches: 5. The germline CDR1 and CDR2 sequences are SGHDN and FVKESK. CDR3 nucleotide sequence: TGTGCCAGCAGCCAGACGACAGGGTACTACGAGCAGTACTTC. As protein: CASSQTTGYYEQYF.

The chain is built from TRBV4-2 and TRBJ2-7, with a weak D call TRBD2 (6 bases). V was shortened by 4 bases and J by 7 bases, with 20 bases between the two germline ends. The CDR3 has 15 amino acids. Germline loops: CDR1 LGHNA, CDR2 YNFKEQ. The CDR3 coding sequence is TGTGCCAGCAGCCCCGGCCGGGACTCGGTGGTTGAGCAGTACTTC. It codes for CASSPGRDSVVEQYF.

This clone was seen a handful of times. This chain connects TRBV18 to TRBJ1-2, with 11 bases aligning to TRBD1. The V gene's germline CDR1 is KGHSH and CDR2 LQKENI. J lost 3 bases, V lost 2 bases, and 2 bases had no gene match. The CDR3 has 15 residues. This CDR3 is CASSPGQGADYGYTF. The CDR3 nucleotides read TGTGCCAGCTCACCAGGACAGGGGGCAGACTATGGCTACACCTTC. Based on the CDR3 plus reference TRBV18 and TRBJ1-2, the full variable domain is NAGVMQNPRHLVRRRGQEARLRCSPMKGHSHVYWYRQLPEEGLKFMVYLQKENIIDESGMPKERFSAEFPKEGPSILRIQQVVRGDSAAYFCASSPGQGADYGYTFGSGTRLTVV.

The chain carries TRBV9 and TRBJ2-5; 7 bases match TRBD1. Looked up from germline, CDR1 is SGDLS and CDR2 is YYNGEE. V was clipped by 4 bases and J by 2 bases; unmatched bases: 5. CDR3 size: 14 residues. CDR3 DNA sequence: TGTGCCAGCAGCCGCAGACAGGGACAAGAGACCCAGTACTTC. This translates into CASSRRQGQETQYF.

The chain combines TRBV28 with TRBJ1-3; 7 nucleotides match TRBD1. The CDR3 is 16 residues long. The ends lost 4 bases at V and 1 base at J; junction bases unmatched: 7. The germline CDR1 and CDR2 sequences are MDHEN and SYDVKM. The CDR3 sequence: CASSSPGGKSGNTIYF. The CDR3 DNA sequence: TGTGCCAGCAGTTCTCCAGGGGGAAAGTCTGGAAACACCATATATTTT.